The clone carrying this TCR beta chain has more than one count but fewer than ten. The data belong to a study of T cells after somatic rescue of genetic block. Sequencing was performed with immunoSEQ multiplex PCR; in TCRdb, only in-frame clones are kept and a portion is missing. The repertoire consists of about 88,000 clones, with 90% occurring once and the leading ten covering around 1.6%. Germline lookup yields CDR1 SGDLS and CDR2 YYNGEE. The CDR3 is 13 amino acids. V shed 6 bases and J shed 3 bases, with 9 bases lying between them. The source material was peripheral blood mononuclear cells (PBMCs). The clonotype was recovered from a woman aged 18-29 years. V gene TRBV9 combines with J gene TRBJ2-2; D call uncertain. CDR3 sequence: CASTPAYTGELFF. The CDR3, as DNA: TGTGCCAGCACCCCAGCGTACACCGGGGAGCTGTTTTTT.